The clone carrying this TCR beta chain appeared many times. Its antigen is still unknown. Prepared libraries of TCR beta cDNA carried unique molecular identifiers. Starting from approximately 1 to 10 million T cells, the study yielded about 490,000 cDNA molecules. Each CDR3 protein gets one entry after TCRdb re-called the PCR reads with MiXCR. Of some 690,000 distinct CDR3 sequences listed, about 60% are singletons. This sample is part of a study of post-analysis software for immune sequencing data. As for the study in general: The courses of disease that were included comprised relapsing-remitting, secondary progressive and progressive-relapsing multiple sclerosis.

Germline V lookup: CDR1 MNHEY, CDR2 SVGAGI. Trimming took off 5 bases at V and 1 base at J, with 8 bases between the two ends. The CDR3 runs 13 residues. The study's findings and limits: When compared against controls, multiple sclerosis patients showed significantly lower normalized Chao1 diversity. Four or five TRBV segments (TRBV5-6, TRBV5-1 and TRBV20-1 among them) occurred more frequently in patients than in controls.

The clonotype comes from a girl aged 2 to 10 with multiple sclerosis. The sequenced material came from blood. V and J are TRBV6-5 and TRBJ2-5, with a possible D match to TRBD1 (6 bases). The CDR3 nucleotides are TGTGCCAGCAGTCGGACAGTCCAAGAGACCCAGTACTTC. Protein sequence: CASSRTVQETQYF.